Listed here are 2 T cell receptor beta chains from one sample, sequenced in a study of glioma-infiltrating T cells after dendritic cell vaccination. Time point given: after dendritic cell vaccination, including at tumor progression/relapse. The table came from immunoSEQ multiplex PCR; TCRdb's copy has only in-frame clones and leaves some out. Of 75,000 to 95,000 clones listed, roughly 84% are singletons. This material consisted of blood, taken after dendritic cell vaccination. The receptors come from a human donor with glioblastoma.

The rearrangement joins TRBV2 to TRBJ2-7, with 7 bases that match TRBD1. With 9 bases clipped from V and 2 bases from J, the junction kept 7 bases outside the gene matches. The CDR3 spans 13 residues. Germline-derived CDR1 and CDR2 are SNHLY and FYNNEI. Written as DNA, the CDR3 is TGTGCCAGTTCCGCAGGGGGAGCCTACGAGCAGTACTTC. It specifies CASSAGGAYEQYF.

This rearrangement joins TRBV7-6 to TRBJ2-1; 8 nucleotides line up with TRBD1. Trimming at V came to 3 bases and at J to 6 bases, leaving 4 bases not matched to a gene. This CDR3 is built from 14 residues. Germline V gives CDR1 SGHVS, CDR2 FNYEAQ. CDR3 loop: CASSFDRGANEQFF. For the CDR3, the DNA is TGTGCCAGCAGCTTTGACAGGGGAGCCAATGAGCAGTTCTTC.